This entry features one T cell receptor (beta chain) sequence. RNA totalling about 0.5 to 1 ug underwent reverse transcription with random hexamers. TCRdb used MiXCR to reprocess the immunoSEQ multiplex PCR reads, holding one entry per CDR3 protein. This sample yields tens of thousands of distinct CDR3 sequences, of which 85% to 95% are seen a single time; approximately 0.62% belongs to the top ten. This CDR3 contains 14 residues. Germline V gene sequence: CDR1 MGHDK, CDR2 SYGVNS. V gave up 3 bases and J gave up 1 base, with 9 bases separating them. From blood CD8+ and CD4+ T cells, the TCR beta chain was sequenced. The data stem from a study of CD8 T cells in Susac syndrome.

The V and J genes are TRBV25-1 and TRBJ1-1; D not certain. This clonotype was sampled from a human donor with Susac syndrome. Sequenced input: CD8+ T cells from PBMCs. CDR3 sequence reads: CASSDGRWNTEAFF. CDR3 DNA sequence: TGTGCCAGCAGTGATGGACGGTGGAACACTGAAGCTTTCTTT.